Listed here are 10 T cell receptor beta chains from one sample, sequenced in a study of blood T cell repertoires in COVID-19. Sequencing was performed with immunoSEQ multiplex PCR; in TCRdb, only in-frame clones are kept and a portion is missing. The sample contains about 130,000 clones, roughly 80% of which appear only once. The sample taken for sequencing was peripheral blood. These receptors all stem from a man aged 55 to 70 with acute or convalescent COVID-19.

The V call is TRBV2, the J call TRBJ1-1, with 11 bases matching TRBD1. V was clipped by 6 bases and J by 0 bases; unmatched bases: 3. The CDR3 extends over 15 amino acids. Looked up from germline, CDR1 is SNHLY and CDR2 is FYNNEI. The CDR3 bases are TGTGCCAGCAGGCCGGGACAGGGGGTGAACACTGAAGCTTTCTTT. Its translation: CASRPGQGVNTEAFF.

This sequence joins TRBV19 and TRBJ2-1, with D tentatively TRBD1 (6 bases). The length of the CDR3 is 16 residues. Trimming took 4 bases from V and 6 from J, leaving 19 bases between them. CDR1 and CDR2 (germline): LNHDA, SQIVND (reference sequence). CDR3 region: CASSTRAPLGGNEQFF. The CDR3 DNA reads as TGTGCCAGTAGTACCCGGGCCCCATTAGGGGGCAATGAGCAGTTCTTC. Combining the CDR3 with reference TRBV19 and TRBJ2-1 gives the whole variable domain DGGITQSPKYLFRKEGQNVTLSCEQNLNHDAMYWYRQDPGQGLRLIYYSQIVNDFQKGDIAEGYSVSREKKESFPLTVTSAQKNPTAFYLCASSTRAPLGGNEQFFGPGTRLTVL.

The J gene is TRBJ2-7, the V gene TRBV4-2; tentatively, D is TRBD1 (6 bases). V was cut by 4 bases and J by 0 bases, with 10 bases left in between. From germline, CDR1 is LGHNA and CDR2 YNFKEQ. The CDR3 runs to 14 residues. CDR3 amino acids: CASSRRGSSYEQYF. Here the CDR3 DNA reads TGTGCCAGCAGCCGTAGGGGGAGCTCCTACGAGCAGTACTTC.

V and J are TRBV30 and TRBJ1-1, with D perhaps matching TRBD1 (5 bases). This CDR3 spans 11 amino acids. Germline V CDR1 and CDR2: GTSNPN, SVGIG (reference sequence). V was clipped by 2 bases and J by 8 bases, with 9 bases between them. Here the CDR3 reads CAWSWRGEAFF. CDR3 nucleotides: TGTGCCTGGAGTTGGAGGGGCGAAGCTTTCTTT.

Written as DNA, the CDR3 is TGTGCCACCAGCACTGGTCAGGGAGGTCAGCCCCAGCATTTT. This sequence encodes CATSTGQGGQPQHF. The chain carries TRBV15 and TRBJ1-5, with D tentatively TRBD1 (5 bases). V was clipped by 4 bases and J by 6 bases, with 13 bases between them. Germline values: CDR1 LNHNV, CDR2 YYDKDF (reference sequence). The CDR3 spans 14 residues.

The chain has TRBV5-6 and TRBJ2-2, with 8 bases matching TRBD1. Germline V gives CDR1 SGHDT, CDR2 YYEEEE. J lost 7 bases, V lost 7 bases, and 6 bases had no gene match. The CDR3 is made up of 13 amino acids. The CDR3 DNA reads as TGTGCCAGCGGCAGGGGGCGCAGCGGGGAGCTGTTTTTT. This codes for CASGRGRSGELFF.

The genes are TRBV24-1 and TRBJ2-2, with 9 bases lining up with TRBD2. The ends lost 2 bases at V and 7 bases at J; junction bases unmatched: 4. The CDR3 spans 15 residues. Germline loops: CDR1 KGHDR, CDR2 SFDVKD. The CDR3 DNA sequence: TGTGCCACCAGTGATTCTGGGACTAGCATCGGGGAGCTGTTTTTT. The encoded protein is CATSDSGTSIGELFF.

This CDR3 reads CASSSPGQGLTGELFF. Here the CDR3 DNA reads TGTGCCAGCAGTTCGCCGGGACAGGGATTAACCGGGGAGCTGTTTTTT. The rearrangement joins TRBV6-6 to TRBJ2-2; 9 bases are a match to TRBD1. V trimming: 4 bases; J trimming: 5 bases; junction bases outside the gene matches: 8. The germline CDR1 and CDR2 sequences are MNHNY and SVGAGI (reference sequence). The CDR3 contains 16 residues.

This chain connects TRBV4-1 to TRBJ1-5; D is possibly TRBD1 (5 bases). Trimming took off 2 bases at V and 3 bases at J, with 29 bases between the two ends. Germline CDR1 and CDR2: MGHRA and YSYEKL. The CDR3 runs 21 residues. This chain's CDR3 is CASSQYAKGSGNTDPNQPQHF. As DNA, the CDR3 is TGCGCCAGCAGCCAATATGCCAAAGGGTCAGGGAACACTGACCCCAATCAGCCCCAGCATTTT.

The chain combines TRBV5-1 with TRBJ2-3; 15 positions agree with TRBD2. The CDR3 totals 18 residues. V was pared by 3 bases and J by 1 base, with 6 bases of the junction left unmatched. Germline V CDR1 and CDR2: SGHRS, YFSETQ. Here the CDR3 reads CASSSGLAGGFGTDTQYF. The CDR3 DNA reads TGCGCCAGCAGCTCTGGACTAGCGGGAGGGTTTGGCACAGATACGCAGTATTTT.